These 4 T cell receptor beta chains were sequenced from one sample in a study of blood T cell repertoires in COVID-19 (dated by TCRdb to the early 2020s). Library method: the immunoSEQ multiplex PCR assay. TCRdb provides this immuneACCESS table in a form limited to in-frame rearrangements. Some clones are lacking; in checked studies, under half of them reflect an unresolved V gene, and why the rest are absent is not known. Recorded for this sample are around 620,000 clones; 85% to 90% of them occurred a single time. The top ten hold approximately 0.3% of the sample. Sequencing was carried out using peripheral blood. These receptors came from a woman younger than 35 with acute or convalescent COVID-19.

This chain links TRBV7-9 with TRBJ1-4, with 8 bases identical to TRBD1. The CDR3 is made up of 16 amino acids. J lost 6 bases, V lost 1 base, and 7 bases had no gene match. Germline V gene lookup returns CDR1 SEHNR and CDR2 FQNEAQ (reference sequence). CDR3 loop: CASSLGGQGAYEKLFF. The CDR3 DNA is TGTGCCAGCAGCTTAGGGGGTCAGGGGGCCTATGAAAAACTGTTTTTT.

The rearrangement uses TRBV3-1 (or the pseudogene TRBV3-2) and TRBJ2-7, with 7 bases identical to TRBD2. There are 15 residues in the CDR3. Germline assignment: CDR1 LGHDT and CDR2 YNNKEL (reference sequence). The V segment lost 0 bases and the J segment 8 bases; nucleotides outside the gene matches: 10. The CDR3 spells CASSQEGLGAWKQYF. CDR3 coding DNA: TGTGCCAGCAGCCAAGAAGGACTAGGCGCGTGGAAGCAGTACTTC.

The CDR3 nucleotides read TGTGCCAGCAGTTACTCGATCAGAGGGGGCATCTATGGCTACACCTTC. It translates to CASSYSIRGGIYGYTF. The V gene is TRBV6-5, the J gene TRBJ1-2; 7 bases align to TRBD1. V dropped 0 bases and J dropped 4; count of bases not matched to a gene: 8. Germline V gene data show CDR1 as MNHEY and CDR2 as SVGAGI. CDR3 size: 16 residues.

The chain recombines TRBV5-1 with TRBJ1-6; 9 nucleotides line up with TRBD1. CDR1 and CDR2 (germline): SGHRS, YFSETQ. Trimming took 3 bases from V and 9 from J; bases not matched to a gene: 10. This CDR3 has 16 amino acids. CDR3 sequence: CASSYEPGQGGSPLHF. The DNA of the CDR3 is TGCGCCAGCAGCTACGAGCCGGGACAGGGAGGTTCACCCCTCCACTTT.